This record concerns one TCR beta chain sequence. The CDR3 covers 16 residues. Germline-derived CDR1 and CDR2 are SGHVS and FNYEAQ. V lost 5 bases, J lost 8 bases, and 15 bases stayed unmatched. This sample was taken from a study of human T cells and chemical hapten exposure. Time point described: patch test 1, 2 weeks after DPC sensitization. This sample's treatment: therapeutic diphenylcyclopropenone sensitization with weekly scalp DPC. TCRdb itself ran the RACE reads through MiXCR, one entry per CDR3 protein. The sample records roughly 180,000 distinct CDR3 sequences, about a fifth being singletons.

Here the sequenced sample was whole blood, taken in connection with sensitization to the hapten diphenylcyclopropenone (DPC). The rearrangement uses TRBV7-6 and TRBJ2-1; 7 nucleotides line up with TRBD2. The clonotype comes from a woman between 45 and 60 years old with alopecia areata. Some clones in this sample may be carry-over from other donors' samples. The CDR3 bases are TGTGCCAGCAGCACAAGACTAGCCCAGGGCCGGGATGAGCAGTTCTTC. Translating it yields CASSTRLAQGRDEQFF.